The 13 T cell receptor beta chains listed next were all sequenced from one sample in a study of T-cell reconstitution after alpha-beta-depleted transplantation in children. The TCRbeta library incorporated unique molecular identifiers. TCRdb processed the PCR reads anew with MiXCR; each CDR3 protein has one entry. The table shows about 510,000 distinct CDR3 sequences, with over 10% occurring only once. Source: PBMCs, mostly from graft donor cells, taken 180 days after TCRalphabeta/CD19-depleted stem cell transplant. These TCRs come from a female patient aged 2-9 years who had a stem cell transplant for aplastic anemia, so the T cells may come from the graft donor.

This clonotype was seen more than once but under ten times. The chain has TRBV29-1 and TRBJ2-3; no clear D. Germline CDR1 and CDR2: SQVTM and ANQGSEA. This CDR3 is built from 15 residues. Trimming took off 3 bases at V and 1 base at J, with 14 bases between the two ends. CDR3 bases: TGCAGCGTTGAGCGGCAGACTTTACGCACAGATACGCAGTATTTT. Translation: CSVERQTLRTDTQYF.

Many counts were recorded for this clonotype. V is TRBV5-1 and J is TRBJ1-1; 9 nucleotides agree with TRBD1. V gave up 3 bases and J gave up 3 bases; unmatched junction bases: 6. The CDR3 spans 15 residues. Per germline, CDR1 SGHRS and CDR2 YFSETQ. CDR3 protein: CASSSGQGWYTEAFF. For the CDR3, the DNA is TGCGCCAGCAGCTCGGGACAGGGTTGGTACACTGAAGCTTTCTTT.

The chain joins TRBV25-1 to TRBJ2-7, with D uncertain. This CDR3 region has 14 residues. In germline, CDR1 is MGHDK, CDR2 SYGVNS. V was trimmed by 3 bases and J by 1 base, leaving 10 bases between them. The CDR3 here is CASSDRLGSYEQYF. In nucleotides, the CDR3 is TGTGCCAGCAGTGACCGGTTGGGGTCCTACGAGCAGTACTTC.

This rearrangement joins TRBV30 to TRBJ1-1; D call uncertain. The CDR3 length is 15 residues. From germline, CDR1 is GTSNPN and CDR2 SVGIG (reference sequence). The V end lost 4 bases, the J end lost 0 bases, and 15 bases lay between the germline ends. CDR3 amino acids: CAWNGRNSMNTEAFF. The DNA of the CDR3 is TGTGCCTGGAACGGGAGGAATTCAATGAACACTGAAGCTTTCTTT. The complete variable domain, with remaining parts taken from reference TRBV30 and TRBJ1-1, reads SQTIHQWPATLVQPVGSPLSLECTVEGTSNPNLYWYRQAAGRGLQLLFYSVGIGQISSEVPQNLSASRPQDRQFILSSKKLLLSDSGFYLCAWNGRNSMNTEAFFGQGTRLTVV.

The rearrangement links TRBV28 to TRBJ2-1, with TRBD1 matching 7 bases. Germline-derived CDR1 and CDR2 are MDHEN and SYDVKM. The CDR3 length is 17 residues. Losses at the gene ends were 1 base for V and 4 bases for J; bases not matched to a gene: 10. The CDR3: CASSLSPLGQVYNEQFF. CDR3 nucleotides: TGTGCCAGCAGTTTATCCCCCCTCGGACAGGTTTACAATGAGCAGTTCTTC.

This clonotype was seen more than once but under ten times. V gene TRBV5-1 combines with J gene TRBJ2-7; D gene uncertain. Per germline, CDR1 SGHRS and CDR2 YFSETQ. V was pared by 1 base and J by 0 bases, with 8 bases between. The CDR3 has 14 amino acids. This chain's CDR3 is CASSLYADSYEQYF. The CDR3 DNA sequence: TGCGCCAGCAGCTTGTACGCGGACTCCTACGAGCAGTACTTC.

CDR3 sequence (DNA): TGTGCCAGCACGACAGCAGCCTCCTTTTATGGCTACACCTTC. Its protein is CASTTAASFYGYTF. The chain links TRBV6-1 to TRBJ1-2; TRBD1 is a possible D gene (5 bases). The CDR3 contains 14 residues. Germline-derived CDR1 and CDR2 are MNHNS and SASEGT. Between the trimmed V and J ends, which lost 7 bases and 5 bases, there was a span of 17 bases.

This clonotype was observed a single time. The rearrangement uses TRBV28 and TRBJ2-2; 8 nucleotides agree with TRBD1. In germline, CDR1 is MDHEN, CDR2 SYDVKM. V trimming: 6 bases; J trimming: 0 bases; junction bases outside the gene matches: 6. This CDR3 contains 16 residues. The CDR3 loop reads CASRPPGQANTGELFF. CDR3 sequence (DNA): TGTGCCAGCAGACCCCCGGGACAGGCGAACACCGGGGAGCTGTTTTTT.

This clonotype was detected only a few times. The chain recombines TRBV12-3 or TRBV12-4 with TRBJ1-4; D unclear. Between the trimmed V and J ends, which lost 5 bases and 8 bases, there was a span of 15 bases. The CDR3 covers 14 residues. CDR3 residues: CASSTVHGKEKLFF. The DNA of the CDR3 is TGTGCCAGCAGTACGGTACACGGGAAGGAAAAACTGTTTTTT.

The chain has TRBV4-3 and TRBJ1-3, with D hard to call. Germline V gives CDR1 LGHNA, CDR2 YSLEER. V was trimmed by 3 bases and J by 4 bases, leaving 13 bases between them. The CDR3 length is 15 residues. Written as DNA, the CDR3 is TGCGCCAGCAGCCAGGCTCATGTACCCGGAAACACCATATATTTT. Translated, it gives CASSQAHVPGNTIYF.

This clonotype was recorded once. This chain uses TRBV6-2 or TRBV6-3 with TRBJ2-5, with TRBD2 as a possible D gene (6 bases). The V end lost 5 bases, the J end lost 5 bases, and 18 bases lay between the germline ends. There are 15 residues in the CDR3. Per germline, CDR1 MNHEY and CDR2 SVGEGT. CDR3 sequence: CASSLGLQEGETQYF. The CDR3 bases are TGTGCCAGCAGTCTTGGACTCCAGGAGGGCGAGACCCAGTACTTC.

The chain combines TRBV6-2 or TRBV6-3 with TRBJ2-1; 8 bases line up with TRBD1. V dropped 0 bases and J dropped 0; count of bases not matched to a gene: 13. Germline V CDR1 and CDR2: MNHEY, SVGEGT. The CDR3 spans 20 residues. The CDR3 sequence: CASSYSVGTGRRSSYNEQFF. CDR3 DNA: TGTGCCAGCAGTTACTCGGTAGGGACAGGAAGAAGGAGCTCCTACAATGAGCAGTTCTTC.

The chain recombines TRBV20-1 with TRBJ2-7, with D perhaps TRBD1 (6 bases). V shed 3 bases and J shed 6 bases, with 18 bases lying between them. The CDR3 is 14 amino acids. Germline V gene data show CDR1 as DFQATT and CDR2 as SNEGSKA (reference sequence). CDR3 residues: CSARGANSSPEQYV. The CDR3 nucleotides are TGCAGTGCTAGGGGGGCGAACTCTAGCCCCGAGCAGTACGTC.